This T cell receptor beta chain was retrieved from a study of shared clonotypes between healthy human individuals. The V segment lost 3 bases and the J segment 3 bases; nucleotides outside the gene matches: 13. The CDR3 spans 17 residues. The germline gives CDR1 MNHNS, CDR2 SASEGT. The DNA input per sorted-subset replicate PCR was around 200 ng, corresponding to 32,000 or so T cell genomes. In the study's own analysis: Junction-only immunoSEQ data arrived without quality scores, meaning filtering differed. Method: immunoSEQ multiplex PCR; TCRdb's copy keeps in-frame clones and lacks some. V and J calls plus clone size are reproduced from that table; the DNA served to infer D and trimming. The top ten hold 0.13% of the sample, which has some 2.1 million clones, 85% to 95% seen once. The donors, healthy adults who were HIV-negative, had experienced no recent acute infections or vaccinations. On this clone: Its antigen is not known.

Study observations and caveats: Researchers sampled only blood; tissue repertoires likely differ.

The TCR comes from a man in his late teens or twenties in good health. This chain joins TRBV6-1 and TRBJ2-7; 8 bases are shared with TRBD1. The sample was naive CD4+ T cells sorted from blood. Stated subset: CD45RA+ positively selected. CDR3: CASSEAPDRGLFYEQYF. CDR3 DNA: TGTGCCAGCAGTGAGGCCCCCGACAGGGGTCTTTTCTACGAGCAGTACTTC.